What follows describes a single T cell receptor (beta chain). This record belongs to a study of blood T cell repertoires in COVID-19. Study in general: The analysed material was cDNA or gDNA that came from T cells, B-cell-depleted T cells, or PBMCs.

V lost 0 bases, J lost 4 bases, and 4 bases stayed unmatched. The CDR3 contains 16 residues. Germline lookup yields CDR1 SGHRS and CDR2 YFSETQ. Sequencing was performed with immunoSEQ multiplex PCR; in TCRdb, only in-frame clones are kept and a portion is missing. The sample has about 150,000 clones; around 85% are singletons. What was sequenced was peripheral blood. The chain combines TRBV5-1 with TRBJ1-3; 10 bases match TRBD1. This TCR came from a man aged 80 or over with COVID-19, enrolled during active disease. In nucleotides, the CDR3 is TGCGCCAGCAGCTTGGGACAGGGGGCCGTCGGAAACACCATATATTTT. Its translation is CASSLGQGAVGNTIYF.